The next 29 T cell receptor beta chains were all read from a single sample in a study of cytomegalovirus exposure and HLA in healthy donors. The PCR used 60 Vbeta and 13 Jbeta primers. The table came from immunoSEQ multiplex PCR; TCRdb's copy has only in-frame clones and leaves some out. Among under 170,000 clones listed, 79% were seen once. Sequencing was performed on PBMCs. The receptor source for this set is a middle-aged man in good health and CMV-seropositive.

The CDR3 loop is CASSESGRHTEAFF. CDR3 DNA: TGTGCCAGCAGTGAATCAGGGAGGCACACTGAAGCTTTCTTT. The chain joins TRBV6-1 to TRBJ1-1, with a possible D match to TRBD1 (5 bases). This CDR3 region has 14 residues. Per the germline V gene, CDR1 is MNHNS and CDR2 is SASEGT. The germline V and J ends were trimmed by 2 bases and 3 bases, with 10 bases remaining between them.

The CDR3 here is CASSELTATNEKLFF. The CDR3 nucleotides are TGTGCCAGCAGTGAATTAACAGCAACTAATGAAAAACTGTTTTTT. The chain employs TRBV6-1 and TRBJ1-4; D is undetermined. The CDR3 is made up of 15 amino acids. Germline V CDR1 and CDR2: MNHNS, SASEGT. Trimming removed 2 bases from V and 0 bases from J, with 7 bases in between.

The rearrangement links TRBV4-1 to TRBJ2-7; 7 bases map to TRBD1. CDR1 is MGHRA and CDR2 is YSYEKL in the germline V gene. The CDR3 totals 14 residues. The trim removed 3 bases at V and 2 bases at J, leaving 4 bases unmatched. The CDR3 nucleotides read TGCGCCAGCAGCCAGGGACAGTTCGCCTACGAGCAGTACTTC. Protein product: CASSQGQFAYEQYF.

V gene TRBV5-4 combines with J gene TRBJ1-6; 7 bases line up with TRBD1. V was pared by 4 bases and J by 13 bases, with 8 bases of the junction left unmatched. The CDR3 has 13 residues. Germline V gene sequence: CDR1 SGHNT, CDR2 YYREEE (reference sequence). The chain's CDR3 is CASSPQGVGPLHF. CDR3 sequence (DNA): TGTGCCAGCAGCCCTCAGGGGGTAGGGCCCCTCCACTTT. The variable domain in full, with the rest retrieved from reference TRBV5-4 and TRBJ1-6, is ETGVTQSPTHLIKTRGQQVTLRCSSQSGHNTVSWYQQALGQGPQFIFQYYREEENGRGNFPPRFSGLQFPNYSSELNVNALELDDSALYLCASSPQGVGPLHFGNGTRLTVT.

The gene calls are TRBV5-5 and TRBJ2-2; 7 bases match TRBD2. Germline CDR1 and CDR2: SGHKS and YYEKEE (reference sequence). The trim removed 2 bases at V and 4 bases at J, leaving 11 bases unmatched. This CDR3 has 17 residues. CDR3 DNA sequence: TGTGCCAGCAGCTTTTCCTACTTACTAGCGCGCACCGGGGAGCTGTTTTTT. It encodes CASSFSYLLARTGELFF.

The genes are TRBV30 and TRBJ2-5; 10 nucleotides match TRBD1. The end of the DNA aligns better with TRBJ2-7, so the J call may be wrong. CDR3 length: 13 residues. CDR1 is GTSNPN, CDR2 SVGIG, per germline (reference sequence). Written as DNA, the CDR3 is TGTGCCTTGAGACAGGGGGCGACCTACGAGCAGTACTTC. This translates into CALRQGATYEQYF.

V usage is TRBV9 and J usage is TRBJ1-2; TRBD1 aligns across 11 bases. The germline V gene has CDR1 SGDLS and CDR2 YYNGEE. The length of the CDR3 is 16 residues. Trimming took 2 bases from V and 4 from J; bases not matched to a gene: 7. The CDR3 nucleotides read TGTGCCAGCAGCGTCGGACAGGGGGCGGACGGCTATGGCTACACCTTC. Translation: CASSVGQGADGYGYTF.

On this clone itself: Relative to the germline gene, one junction end is altered; a read error may explain this. The rearrangement links TRBV7-9 to TRBJ1-2; 10 bases fit TRBD1. CDR1 is SEHNR, CDR2 FQNEAQ, per germline (reference sequence). The CDR3 has 14 residues. The CDR3 DNA reads as TGTTCCAGCAGCTTATCGAGACAGGGGGCTGGCTACACCTTC. Protein product: CSSSLSRQGAGYTF.

The V call is TRBV18, the J call TRBJ2-3; possible D gene TRBD1, 6 bases. Germline V gene data show CDR1 as KGHSH and CDR2 as LQKENI. There are 18 residues in the CDR3. Trimming took off 3 bases at V and 2 bases at J, with 21 bases between the two ends. The DNA of the CDR3 is TGTGCCAGCTCACCTAAAATGCCGGGACAAGGACTCACAGATACGCAGTATTTT. Amino acids: CASSPKMPGQGLTDTQYF.

V is TRBV6-6 and J is TRBJ1-2; D remains unclear. Per germline, CDR1 MNHNY and CDR2 SVGAGI (reference sequence). The CDR3 is 12 residues long. Trimming cost V 0 bases and J 8 bases, with 7 bases left between them. CDR3 coding DNA: TGTGCCAGCAGTTACTCAGAGGCGGGCTACACCTTC. This encodes CASSYSEAGYTF.

The chain uses TRBV27 and TRBJ1-1, with D tentatively TRBD1 (5 bases). The CDR3 has 12 amino acids. V was shortened by 4 bases and J by 11 bases, with 14 bases between the two germline ends. The germline gives CDR1 MNHEY, CDR2 SMNVEV (reference sequence). The CDR3 protein is CASSSFQGVAFF. DNA of the CDR3: TGTGCCAGCAGTTCCTTCCAGGGTGTGGCTTTCTTT.

The rearrangement links TRBV9 to TRBJ2-5; 7 nucleotides align to TRBD1. The DNA end favors TRBJ2-7, so the J call may be wrong. In germline, CDR1 is SGDLS, CDR2 YYNGEE. The CDR3 consists of 16 residues. Written as DNA, the CDR3 is TGTGCCAGCAGCGTAGGGGGGACAGAGACCTCCTACGAGCAGTACTTC. This codes for CASSVGGTETSYEQYF.

The chain joins TRBV9 to TRBJ2-7, with TRBD1 as a possible D gene (5 bases). The CDR3 spans 13 residues. Per the germline V gene, CDR1 is SGDLS and CDR2 is YYNGEE. Trimming took 0 bases from V and 5 from J, leaving 9 bases between them. As DNA, the CDR3 is TGTGCCAGCAGCGTAGATGAAGGGGACGAGCAGTACTTC. Translation gives CASSVDEGDEQYF. The full variable domain, in which reference TRBV9 and TRBJ2-7 provide the parts outside the CDR3, is DSGVTQTPKHLITATGQRVTLRCSPRSGDLSVYWYQQSLDQGLQFLIQYYNGEERAKGNILERFSAQQFPDLHSELNLSSLELGDSALYFCASSVDEGDEQYFGPGTRLTVT.

CDR3 sequence (DNA): TGTGCCAGCGTTAGGACAGTCCCAAGTAATGGCTACACCTTC. This encodes CASVRTVPSNGYTF. The genes are TRBV6-1 and TRBJ1-2, with D maybe TRBD1 (6 bases). Germline V gene lookup returns CDR1 MNHNS and CDR2 SASEGT. This CDR3 contains 14 residues. Trimming left V 8 bases short and J 6 bases short, with 19 bases between.

The chain is built from TRBV21-1 and TRBJ2-5; TRBD1, the D gene given by the table, was not confirmed from the DNA. TRBV21-1 is marked as a pseudogene. This CDR3 has 15 amino acids. Here the CDR3 reads CASSKFRQDQETQYF. CDR3 DNA: TGTGCCAGCAGCAAATTTCGGCAGGACCAAGAGACCCAGTACTTC.

This clone came up a few times. V usage is TRBV4-2 and J usage is TRBJ2-7, with D possibly being TRBD2 (5 bases). The V end lost 4 bases, the J end lost 3 bases, and 16 bases lay between the germline ends. The CDR3 is 15 amino acids. Germline lookup yields CDR1 LGHNA and CDR2 YNFKEQ. In DNA form, the CDR3 reads TGTGCCAGCAGCCCACGGACTGGGGATCACTACGAGCAGTACTTC. Encoded protein: CASSPRTGDHYEQYF.

The V call is TRBV10-3, the J call TRBJ2-7; perhaps TRBD2 as D (6 bases). Germline CDR1 reads ENHRY; CDR2 reads SYGVKD. V lost 6 bases and J 3 bases, leaving 12 bases between the germline ends. The CDR3 has 13 residues. The CDR3 DNA sequence: TGTGCCATCAGGAGTCCGGGGGACTACGAGCAGTACTTC. It translates to CAIRSPGDYEQYF.

The chain couples TRBV2 to TRBJ1-1; no firm D call. V shed 6 bases and J shed 1 base, with 6 bases lying between them. The germline V gene has CDR1 SNHLY and CDR2 FYNNEI. The CDR3 has 12 amino acids. The CDR3 loop is CASSRQNTEAFF. CDR3 DNA: TGTGCCAGCAGCCGACAGAACACTGAAGCTTTCTTT. Full variable domain (outside the CDR3, taken from reference TRBV2 and TRBJ1-1): EPEVTQTPSHQVTQMGQEVILRCVPISNHLYFYWYRQILGQKVEFLVSFYNNEISEKSEIFDDQFSVERPDGSNFTLKIRSTKLEDSAMYFCASSRQNTEAFFGQGTRLTVV.

About this clone itself: The sample carries other DNA sequences with the same CDR3. The CDR3 reads CASSLGANEQFF. The CDR3 DNA follows: TGTGCCAGCAGCTTAGGGGCCAATGAGCAGTTCTTC. The V gene is TRBV7-9, the J gene TRBJ2-1; no reliable D call. Trimming took 1 base from V and 6 from J, leaving 4 bases between them. CDR3 size: 12 residues. The germline V gene encodes CDR1 SEHNR and CDR2 FQNEAQ (reference sequence).

The gene calls are TRBV19 and TRBJ2-2; TRBD1 matches 10 bases. Germline CDR1 is LNHDA and CDR2 is SQIVND (reference sequence). The V and J ends lost 4 bases and 6 bases, in that order; junction bases with no gene match: 2. The CDR3 covers 14 residues. CDR3 sequence reads: CASSTGQGSGELFF. CDR3 DNA sequence: TGTGCCAGTAGTACGGGACAGGGGTCCGGGGAGCTGTTTTTT.

The chain links TRBV5-4 to TRBJ2-7, with 12 bases fitting TRBD2. The CDR3 is 15 amino acids. Per germline, CDR1 SGHNT and CDR2 YYREEE (reference sequence). J gave up 3 bases and V 0 bases, and 1 base lay outside the gene matches. The CDR3 spells CASSLGLAGDYEQYF. The CDR3 bases are TGTGCCAGCAGCTTGGGACTAGCGGGAGACTACGAGCAGTACTTC.

This sequence joins TRBV7-3 and TRBJ2-1; a possible D gene is TRBD1 (5 bases). The CDR3 length is 13 residues. Germline V CDR1 and CDR2: SGHTA, FQGTGA. Trimming pared 0 bases from V and 8 bases from J, leaving 8 bases between. The CDR3, as DNA: TGTGCCAGCAGCTTAACGTTGGGGCATGAGCAGTTCTTC. This sequence encodes CASSLTLGHEQFF. Looking up the rest from reference TRBV7-3 and TRBJ2-1 gives the full variable domain: GAGVSQTPSNKVTEKGKYVELRCDPISGHTALYWYRQSLGQGPEFLIYFQGTGAADDSGLPNDRFFAVRPEGSVSTLKIQRTERGDSAVYLCASSLTLGHEQFFGPGTRLTVL.

V is TRBV2 and J is TRBJ2-7; tentative D call: TRBD2 (6 bases). This CDR3 has 15 amino acids. Trimming pared 3 bases from V and 2 bases from J, leaving 14 bases between. Germline V lookup: CDR1 SNHLY, CDR2 FYNNEI. The CDR3: CASSDAGSGTYEQYF. The CDR3 nucleotides read TGTGCCAGCAGTGATGCCGGGAGTGGAACCTACGAGCAGTACTTC.

The chain links TRBV6-1 to TRBJ2-7; TRBD2 matches 9 bases. V trimming: 6 bases; J trimming: 3 bases; junction bases outside the gene matches: 6. The germline V gene encodes CDR1 MNHNS and CDR2 SASEGT. This CDR3 is 14 amino acids long. CDR3 residues: CASRGLAGVYEQYF. The CDR3 region has the DNA TGTGCCAGCAGGGGACTAGCCGGGGTCTACGAGCAGTACTTC.

The chain carries TRBV5-1 and TRBJ2-3; no firm D call. V was clipped by 0 bases and J by 4 bases, with 9 bases between them. The CDR3 consists of 14 residues. Germline V gene lookup returns CDR1 SGHRS and CDR2 YFSETQ. The CDR3 is CASSLEVSSDTQYF. CDR3 nucleotide sequence: TGCGCCAGCAGCTTGGAAGTAAGCTCAGATACGCAGTATTTT. Together with reference TRBV5-1 and TRBJ2-3, the CDR3 gives the full variable domain: KAGVTQTPRYLIKTRGQQVTLSCSPISGHRSVSWYQQTPGQGLQFLFEYFSETQRNKGNFPGRFSGRQFSNSRSEMNVSTLELGDSALYLCASSLEVSSDTQYFGPGTRLTVL.

The gene calls are TRBV27 and TRBJ2-1; TRBD2 aligns across 12 bases. Germline V lookup: CDR1 MNHEY, CDR2 SMNVEV (reference sequence). This CDR3 has 16 amino acids. Unmatched junction bases numbered 7, after V lost 7 bases and J lost 3 bases. The chain's CDR3 is CASKPRTSGDYNEQFF. The CDR3 DNA reads as TGTGCCAGCAAGCCCCGGACTAGCGGGGACTACAATGAGCAGTTCTTC.

The J gene is TRBJ1-1, the V gene TRBV6-5; D possibly corresponds to TRBD1 (6 bases). Trimming stripped 6 bases from V and 2 bases from J, with 13 bases between. Germline CDR1 is MNHEY and CDR2 is SVGAGI. The CDR3 length is 14 residues. CDR3 residues: CASSWTEGNTEAFF. CDR3 DNA sequence: TGTGCCAGCAGCTGGACAGAGGGAAACACTGAAGCTTTCTTT.

This rearrangement joins TRBV6-1 to TRBJ1-2, with 8 bases lining up with TRBD1. The ends lost 2 bases at V and 5 bases at J; junction bases unmatched: 13. The CDR3 has 17 residues. CDR1 is MNHNS, CDR2 SASEGT, per germline. The CDR3 region is CASSERLGTGRWYGYTF. The CDR3 region has the DNA TGTGCCAGCAGTGAACGGCTTGGGACAGGCCGCTGGTATGGCTACACCTTC.

The table lists this clone with a few counts. The chain carries TRBV19 and TRBJ2-5; TRBD1 is a possible D gene (5 bases). Germline V gene lookup returns CDR1 LNHDA and CDR2 SQIVND (reference sequence). This CDR3 comprises 14 residues. V was cut by 5 bases and J by 5 bases, with 15 bases left in between. CDR3 coding DNA: TGTGCCAGTAGTCATTTAGGGGTCCTGGAGACCCAGTACTTC. Residues: CASSHLGVLETQYF. Based on the CDR3 plus reference TRBV19 and TRBJ2-5, the full variable domain is DGGITQSPKYLFRKEGQNVTLSCEQNLNHDAMYWYRQDPGQGLRLIYYSQIVNDFQKGDIAEGYSVSREKKESFPLTVTSAQKNPTAFYLCASSHLGVLETQYFGPGTRLLVL.